This TCR beta chain was captured by sequencing in a study of regulatory T cells in long-lasting Graves disease. The time point here: persistent/refractory GD, antithyroid drugs over 5 years with positive TRAb. PBMC RNA served as the TCR library source. V was pared by 5 bases and J by 7 bases, with 21 bases between. CDR1 WSHSY and CDR2 SAAADI come from the germline V gene. CDR3 size: 15 residues. Arm-PCR of CDR3 regions and iRepertoire HTBI primers were the basis on which TCR beta libraries were built. In TCRdb, the multiplex PCR reads were re-called with MiXCR into one record per CDR3 protein. The sample has some 370,000 distinct CDR3 sequences, less than 25% seen once. This clonotype has more than one count but fewer than ten.

The origin of this receptor is a female donor with Graves disease. The rearrangement joins TRBV10-2 to TRBJ2-7; D possibly corresponds to TRBD1 (6 bases). Sequencing was performed on peripheral blood mononuclear cells (PBMCs), taken when the disease was refractory, from a patient treated with antithyroid drugs. The CDR3 region has the DNA TGCGCCAGCAGTTCCGGACAGTTAGTACTTGGAGAGCAGTACTTC. This sequence encodes CASSSGQLVLGEQYF.